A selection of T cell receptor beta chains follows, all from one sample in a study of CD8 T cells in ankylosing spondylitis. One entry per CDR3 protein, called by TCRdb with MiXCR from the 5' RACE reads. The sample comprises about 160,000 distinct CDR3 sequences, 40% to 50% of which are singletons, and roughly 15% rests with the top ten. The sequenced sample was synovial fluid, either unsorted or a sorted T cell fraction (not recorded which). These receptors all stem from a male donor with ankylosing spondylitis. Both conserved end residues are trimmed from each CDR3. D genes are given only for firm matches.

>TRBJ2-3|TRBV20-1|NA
SASKESSTDTQY
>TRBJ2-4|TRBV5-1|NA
ASRDTTENIQY
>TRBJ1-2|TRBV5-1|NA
ASSSRTMSGYT
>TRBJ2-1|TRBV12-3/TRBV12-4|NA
ASTVRGVKYNEQF
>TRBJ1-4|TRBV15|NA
ATSRERGSSEKLF
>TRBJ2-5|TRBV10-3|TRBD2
AISARRLAGVYETQY
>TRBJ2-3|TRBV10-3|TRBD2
AIQGTSGYTDTQY
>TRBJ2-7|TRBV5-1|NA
ASSLGQGSIYEQY
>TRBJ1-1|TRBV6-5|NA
ASSYSGEGTEAF
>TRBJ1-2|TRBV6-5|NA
ASSYMGGGGGYT
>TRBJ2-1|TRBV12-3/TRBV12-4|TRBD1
ASSSLTGANNEQF
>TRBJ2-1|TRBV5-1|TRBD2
ASSLEVAGPLHSYNEQF
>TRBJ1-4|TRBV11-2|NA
ASSTREGYNEKLF
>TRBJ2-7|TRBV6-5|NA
ASSYKVPSYEQY
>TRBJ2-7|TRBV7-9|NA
ASSLEDGYEQY